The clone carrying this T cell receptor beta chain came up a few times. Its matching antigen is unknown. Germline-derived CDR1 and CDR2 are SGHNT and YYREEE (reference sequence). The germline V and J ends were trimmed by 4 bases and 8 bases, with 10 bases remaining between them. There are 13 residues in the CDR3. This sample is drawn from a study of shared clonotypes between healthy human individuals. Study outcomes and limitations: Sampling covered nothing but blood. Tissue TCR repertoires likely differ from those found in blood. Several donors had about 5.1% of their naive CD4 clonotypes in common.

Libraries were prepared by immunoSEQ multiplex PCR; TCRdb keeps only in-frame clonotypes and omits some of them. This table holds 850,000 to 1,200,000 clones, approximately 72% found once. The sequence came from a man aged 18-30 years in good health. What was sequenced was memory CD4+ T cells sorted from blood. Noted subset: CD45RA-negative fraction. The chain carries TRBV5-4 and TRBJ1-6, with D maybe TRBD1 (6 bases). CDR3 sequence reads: CASSQTGYSPLHF. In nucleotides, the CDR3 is TGTGCCAGCAGCCAAACAGGGTATTCACCCCTCCACTTT.